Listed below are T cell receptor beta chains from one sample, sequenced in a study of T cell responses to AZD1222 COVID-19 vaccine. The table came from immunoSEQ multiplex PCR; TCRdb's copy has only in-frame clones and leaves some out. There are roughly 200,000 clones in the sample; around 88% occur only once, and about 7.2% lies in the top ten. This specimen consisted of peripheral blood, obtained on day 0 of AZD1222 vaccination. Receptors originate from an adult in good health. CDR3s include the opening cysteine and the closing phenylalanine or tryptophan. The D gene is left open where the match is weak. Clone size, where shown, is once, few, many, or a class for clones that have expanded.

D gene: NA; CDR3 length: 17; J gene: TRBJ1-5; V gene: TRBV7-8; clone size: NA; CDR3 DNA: TGTGCCAGCAGCCCAACTCCCGGGGGCTATAGCAATCAGCCCCAGCATTTT; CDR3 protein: CASSPTPGGYSNQPQHF
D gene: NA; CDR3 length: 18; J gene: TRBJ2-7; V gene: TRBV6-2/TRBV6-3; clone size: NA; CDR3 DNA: TGTGCCAGCAGTTACTCCTCCCGGCTGAGGGGGGGGAAGAACGAGCAGTACTTC; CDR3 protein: CASSYSSRLRGGKNEQYF
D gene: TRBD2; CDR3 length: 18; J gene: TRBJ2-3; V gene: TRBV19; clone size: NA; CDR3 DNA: TGTGCCAGTAGTATATCGGCTGGACTAGTCTCCCACACAGATACGCAGTATTTT; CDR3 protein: CASSISAGLVSHTDTQYF
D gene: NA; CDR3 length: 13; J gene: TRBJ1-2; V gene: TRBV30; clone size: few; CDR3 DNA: TGTGCCTGGACCCCGGAGGCGGACTATGGCTACACCTTC; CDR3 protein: CAWTPEADYGYTF
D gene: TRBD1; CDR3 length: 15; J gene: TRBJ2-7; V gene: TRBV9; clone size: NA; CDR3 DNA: TGTGCCAGCAGCACTACGGACAGGGAGTCCTACGAGCAGTACTTC; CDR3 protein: CASSTTDRESYEQYF
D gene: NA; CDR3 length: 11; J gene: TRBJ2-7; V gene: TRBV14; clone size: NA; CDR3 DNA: TGTGCCAGCAGCCTTGGGACATTGCAGTACTTC; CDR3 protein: CASSLGTLQYF
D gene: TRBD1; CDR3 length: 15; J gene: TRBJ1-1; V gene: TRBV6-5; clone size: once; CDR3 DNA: TGTGCCAGCAGTCCCTCAGGGGGACGGGGGAATGAAGCTTTCTTT; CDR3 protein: CASSPSGGRGNEAFF
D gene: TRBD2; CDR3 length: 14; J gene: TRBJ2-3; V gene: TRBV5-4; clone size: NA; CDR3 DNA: TGTGCCAGCAGCTCGGCGGGGGGCACAGATACGCAGTATTTT; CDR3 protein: CASSSAGGTDTQYF
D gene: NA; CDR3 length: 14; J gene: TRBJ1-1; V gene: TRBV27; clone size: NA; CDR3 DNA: TGTGCCAGCAGGCCCCCGGGACAGAACACTGAAGCTTTCTTT; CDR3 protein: CASRPPGQNTEAFF
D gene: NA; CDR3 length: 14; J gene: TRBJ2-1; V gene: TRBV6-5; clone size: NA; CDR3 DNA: TGTGCCAGCAGTTACGGGGTTACCGTCAATGAGCAGTTCTTC; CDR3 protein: CASSYGVTVNEQFF
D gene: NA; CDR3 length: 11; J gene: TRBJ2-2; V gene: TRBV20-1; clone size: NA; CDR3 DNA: TGCAGTGCTAGCGGGCGGGGGGAGCTGTTTTTT; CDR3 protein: CSASGRGELFF
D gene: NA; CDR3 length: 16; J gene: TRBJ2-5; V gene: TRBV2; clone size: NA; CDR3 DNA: TGTGCCAGCAGCGACCCCCGGACAGCCCTCCAAGAGACCCAGTACTTC; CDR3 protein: CASSDPRTALQETQYF
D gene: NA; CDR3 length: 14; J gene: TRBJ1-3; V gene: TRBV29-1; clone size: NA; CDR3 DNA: TGCAGCGCCGCGGGGGGGACGGCTGCAAACACCATATATTTT; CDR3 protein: CSAAGGTAANTIYF
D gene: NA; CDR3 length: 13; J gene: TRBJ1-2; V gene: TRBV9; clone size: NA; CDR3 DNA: TGTGCCAGCAATAGCAGGCAAGGATATGGCTACACCTTC; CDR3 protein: CASNSRQGYGYTF
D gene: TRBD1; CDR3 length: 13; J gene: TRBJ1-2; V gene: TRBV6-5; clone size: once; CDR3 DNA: TGTGCCAGCAGTCCGACAGGGGATGATGGCTACACCTTC; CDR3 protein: CASSPTGDDGYTF